This TCR beta chain was recorded in a study of blood T cell repertoires in COVID-19. Across the study: Sites across the United States, Italy and Spain contributed samples from acute and convalescent COVID-19.

Under the authors' procedure: Using reference gene primer amplification, nucleated cell counts were estimated. Using immunoSEQ multiplex PCR, the repertoire was profiled, and TCRdb retains in-frame clones only, with some absent. V and J calls and clone size come straight from that table; D and trimming were deduced from the DNA. The sample has some 140,000 clones, 65% to 80% seen once; the top ten hold 3% to 4.5%. Trimming took 3 bases from V and 4 from J; bases not matched to a gene: 7. This CDR3 has 15 residues. Looked up from germline, CDR1 is SGHTA and CDR2 is FQGNSA. The sequence was obtained from a man aged 60 to 75 with acute or convalescent COVID-19. The V call is TRBV7-2, the J call TRBJ2-7; 9 bases line up with TRBD1. Sample: peripheral blood. The CDR3 region is CASSFDRGGLYEQYF. Written as DNA, the CDR3 is TGTGCCAGCAGCTTTGACAGGGGGGGGCTATACGAGCAGTACTTC.